This paragraph covers one TCR beta chain sequence. Its specificity is unknown. The CDR3 is made up of 15 amino acids. Germline CDR1 and CDR2: LGHDT and YNNKEL (reference sequence). Unmatched junction bases numbered 3, after V lost 1 base and J lost 4 bases. This entry is derived from a study of T cell repertoires in cytomegalovirus infection. About the research overall: Well-studied HLA-B-restricted epitopes and recently identified HLA-C-restricted epitopes of CMV were both used in the study.

Each CDR3 protein gets one entry after TCRdb re-called the reads with MiXCR. This table holds approximately 500,000 distinct CDR3 sequences, roughly a third found once. The chain links TRBV3-1 to TRBJ2-1, with 8 bases that match TRBD2. Specimen: cultured PBMCs, collected from culture after CMV antigen stimulation. The sequence was collected from a human donor in good health (CMV status not recorded). Some clones in this sample may be carry-over from other donors' samples. CDR3 bases: TGTGCCAGCAGCCAAGGACTAGCGAGTTACAATGAGCAGTTCTTC. Translated, it gives CASSQGLASYNEQFF.